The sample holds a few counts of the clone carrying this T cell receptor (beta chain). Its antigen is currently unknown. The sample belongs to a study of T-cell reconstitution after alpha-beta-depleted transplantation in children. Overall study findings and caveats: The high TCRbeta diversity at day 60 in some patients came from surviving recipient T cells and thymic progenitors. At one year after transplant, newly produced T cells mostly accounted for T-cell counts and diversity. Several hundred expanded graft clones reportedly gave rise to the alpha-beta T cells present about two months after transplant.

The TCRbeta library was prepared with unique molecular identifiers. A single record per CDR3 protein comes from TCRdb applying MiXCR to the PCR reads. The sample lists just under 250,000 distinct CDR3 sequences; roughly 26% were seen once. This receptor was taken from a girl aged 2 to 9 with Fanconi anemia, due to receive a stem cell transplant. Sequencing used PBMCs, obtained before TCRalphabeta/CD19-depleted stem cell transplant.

This CDR3 is CSASGGNEKLFF. The DNA of the CDR3 is TGCAGTGCCTCAGGTGGCAATGAAAAACTGTTTTTT. V gene TRBV20-1 combines with J gene TRBJ1-4; D is undetermined. The CDR3 is 12 amino acids. Trimming stripped 6 bases from V and 5 bases from J, with 10 bases between. Germline V CDR1 and CDR2: DFQATT, SNEGSKA (reference sequence).